This T cell receptor (beta chain) was recovered during a study of T cell responses to AZD1222 COVID-19 vaccine. Study findings and constraints: Just 5 to 7 AZD1222 recipients tested seropositive at baseline.

Generated by immunoSEQ multiplex PCR, the TCRdb table keeps only in-frame clones and is missing some. The top ten clones hold roughly 4.4% of a sample with over 100,000 clones, around 87% of them seen once. This clone showed up just a few times. The antigen remains unidentified. The V gene's germline CDR1 is MDHEN and CDR2 SYDVKM. Trimming pared 6 bases from V and 6 bases from J, leaving 23 bases between. The CDR3 has 16 amino acids. The chain recombines TRBV28 with TRBJ1-1; tentative D call: TRBD1 (6 bases). The sequenced sample was peripheral blood, obtained 28 days after the second AZD1222 dose. The source is an adult who received the AZD1222 COVID-19 vaccine. The CDR3 spells CASSPLQGGGGAEAFF. The CDR3 nucleotides read TGTGCCAGCAGCCCTTTACAGGGAGGGGGGGGAGCTGAAGCTTTCTTT.